A single TCR beta chain is shown here with its context. The record originates from a study of blood T cell repertoires in COVID-19. This table comes from immunoSEQ multiplex PCR, and its TCRdb copy is limited to in-frame clones, with some not included. This table holds approximately 400,000 clones, approximately 90% found once. The J segment lost 8 bases and the V segment lost 4 bases, leaving 4 bases of the junction unmatched. The germline V gene has CDR1 SGDLS and CDR2 YYNGEE. The CDR3 is 14 amino acids. Input material: PBMCs or T cells enriched from blood (not recorded which). The J gene is TRBJ2-3, the V gene TRBV9; 13 nucleotides agree with TRBD2. This receptor was obtained from a woman between 35 and 50 years old who had been exposed to COVID-19. Here the CDR3 DNA reads TGTGCCAGCAGCCCTACTAGCGGGAGGGGTACGCAGTATTTT. This gives the protein CASSPTSGRGTQYF.